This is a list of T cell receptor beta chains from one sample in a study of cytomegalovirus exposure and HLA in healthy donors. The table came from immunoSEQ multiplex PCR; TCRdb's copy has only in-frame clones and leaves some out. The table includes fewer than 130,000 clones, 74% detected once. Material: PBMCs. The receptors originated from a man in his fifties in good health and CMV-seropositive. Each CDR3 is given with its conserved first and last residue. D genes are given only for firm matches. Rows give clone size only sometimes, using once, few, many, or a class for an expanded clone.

TGTGCCAGCAGTGAAGCGGGGCCGAACACTGAAGCTTTCTTT	CASSEAGPNTEAFF	TRBV6-1	TRBJ1-1	NA	NA
TGTGCCAGCAGCTCCTACGGGACAATGGAAGAGACCCAGTACTTC	CASSSYGTMEETQYF	TRBV7-2	TRBJ2-5	NA	NA
TGCGCCAGCAGCCAAGAAACGAACGGTGGCTACACCTTC	CASSQETNGGYTF	TRBV4-1	TRBJ1-2	NA	few
TGTGCCAGCAGCCAAACAGGGGGCGCAGATACGCAGTATTTT	CASSQTGGADTQYF	TRBV7-3	TRBJ2-3	TRBD1	few
TGTGCCAGCAGCCTGACAGGGGGCGCAGGAAACACCATATATTTT	CASSLTGGAGNTIYF	TRBV7-3	TRBJ1-3	TRBD1	once
TGTGCCAGCAGCCCCCAATACACTAACAGGGGGCGCCGCTACGAGCAGTACTTC	CASSPQYTNRGRRYEQYF	TRBV11-2	TRBJ2-7	TRBD1	NA
TGCAGCGTTGAGAGGAGGCAGAGCTCCTACAATGAGCAGTTCTTC	CSVERRQSSYNEQFF	TRBV29-1	TRBJ2-1	NA	NA
TGTGCCAGCAGTGAGGGACAGGGAAACTACGAGCAGTACTTC	CASSEGQGNYEQYF	TRBV6-1	TRBJ2-7	TRBD1	NA
TGTGCCAGTAGTGAGGCCGTAAGCTATGGCTACACCTTC	CASSEAVSYGYTF	TRBV19	TRBJ1-2	NA	NA
TGTGCCAGCAGCCCTGGGACTAGCAAAGCCTACGAGCAGTACTTC	CASSPGTSKAYEQYF	TRBV7-9	TRBJ2-7	TRBD2	once
TGTGCCAGCAGCTCGGGACTAGCGGGTGCGAACACCGGGGAGCTGTTTTTT	CASSSGLAGANTGELFF	TRBV7-9	TRBJ2-2	TRBD2	few
TGTGCCAGCAGTGAATTACTTGAAGCTTTCTTT	CASSELLEAFF	TRBV6-1	TRBJ1-1	NA	NA
TGTGCCAGCAGCGTGGGACAGGGGGGATTGAATGAGCAGTTCTTC	CASSVGQGGLNEQFF	TRBV9	TRBJ2-1	TRBD1	once
TGTGCCAGTAGCCACAACCAACGTCTGGGCGGCTACACCTTC	CASSHNQRLGGYTF	TRBV19	TRBJ1-2	NA	NA
TGTGCCAGCAGTTCTGGGACTAGCGGGGGCAAGCAGTTCTTC	CASSSGTSGGKQFF	TRBV5-6	TRBJ2-1	TRBD2	NA
TGTGCCAGCAGTCCCGGTCGTGGGCATCAGCCCCAGCATTTT	CASSPGRGHQPQHF	TRBV5-5	TRBJ1-5	NA	NA
TGTGCCAGCAGTGAAGGACAGGGGGTCTATGGCTACACCTTC	CASSEGQGVYGYTF	TRBV6-1	TRBJ1-2	TRBD1	NA
TGTGCCAGCAGCCAAGTCGGACAGCGCTATAATTCACCCCTCCACTTT	CASSQVGQRYNSPLHF	TRBV14	TRBJ1-6	NA	NA
TGTGCCAGCAGCGTAGCTAGCGGGAGGGCCGGTTCCTACAATGAGCAGTTCTTC	CASSVASGRAGSYNEQFF	TRBV9	TRBJ2-1	TRBD2	NA
TGCGCCAGCAGCTGGGGACAGGGAATAGGCGCTGAAGCTTTCTTT	CASSWGQGIGAEAFF	TRBV5-1	TRBJ1-1	TRBD1	NA
TGCGCCAGCAGTGAGTCGAGGGGGAGCGTCGGGGAGCTGTTTTTT	CASSESRGSVGELFF	TRBV10-1	TRBJ2-2	NA	NA
TGCGCCAGCTTCTCCTTGGAGAGGGGGCGAACCGGGGAGCTGTTTTTT	CASFSLERGRTGELFF	TRBV5-1	TRBJ2-2	TRBD1	few
TGTGCCATCAGTGGGGCCGGAAACACCATATATTTT	CAISGAGNTIYF	TRBV10-3	TRBJ1-3	NA	NA
TGTGCCAGCAGCTTAACGGGACAGGGGACCGGTTTCTCCTTC	CASSLTGQGTGFSF	TRBV7-3	TRBJ1-2	TRBD1	once
TGTGCCAGCAGCTTTAACAGGGGGGGTCAGCCCCAGCATTTT	CASSFNRGGQPQHF	TRBV12-1	TRBJ1-5	NA	NA
TGTGCCAGCTCTTTGGGGATGGCGGGAGCCTCCTACGAGCAGTACTTC	CASSLGMAGASYEQYF	TRBV5-6	TRBJ2-7	TRBD2	NA
TGTGCCTGGAAAACGATAACAGCCGCTAATGAAAAACTGTTTTTT	CAWKTITAANEKLFF	TRBV30	TRBJ1-4	NA	few
TGCAGCGGCTTGGACAGGGGAGCGTATGGCTACACCTTC	CSGLDRGAYGYTF	TRBV29-1	TRBJ1-2	TRBD1	NA
TGTGCCAGCAGTGAAGGTTGGAGTGAAGCTTCCTTT	CASSEGWSEASF	TRBV6-1	TRBJ1-1	NA	NA
TGTGCCAGCACCGGAGAGGCTAACTATGGCTACACCTTC	CASTGEANYGYTF	TRBV2	TRBJ1-2	NA	NA
TGTGCCAGCAGCCCCGGGACTAGACTCTACGAGCAGTACTTC	CASSPGTRLYEQYF	TRBV11-2	TRBJ2-7	TRBD2	NA
TGCGCCAGCAATCTGGGCAGGGACTATGGCTACACCTTC	CASNLGRDYGYTF	TRBV10-2	TRBJ1-2	NA	NA
TGTGCCAGCAGCCTCCCAGGGGCCACTGAAGCTTTCTTT	CASSLPGATEAFF	TRBV28	TRBJ1-1	NA	NA
TGTGCCAGTAGTACCGACAGGGCTACAACTAATGAAAAACTGTTTTTT	CASSTDRATTNEKLFF	TRBV19	TRBJ1-4	TRBD1	NA
TGCGCCAGCAGCTCTCGGACAGGGCGAGTTTCCGGGGCCAACGTCCTGACTTTC	CASSSRTGRVSGANVLTF	TRBV5-1	TRBJ2-6	TRBD1	NA
TGCGCCAGCATGGAGCGGGCCACTTCCTACGAGCAGTACTTC	CASMERATSYEQYF	TRBV5-1	TRBJ2-7	NA	NA
TGCGCCAGCAGCCGAAACTACAGGGGGCGCGGCACAGATACGCAGTATTTT	CASSRNYRGRGTDTQYF	TRBV4-1	TRBJ2-3	TRBD1	NA
TGCGCCAGCAGCCAAGGGGGCCCAGGGAGGCAGCCCCAGCATTTT	CASSQGGPGRQPQHF	TRBV4-1	TRBJ1-5	NA	NA
TGCGCCAGCAGCTTGGGGGACAGTGACTATGGCTACACCTTC	CASSLGDSDYGYTF	TRBV5-1	TRBJ1-2	TRBD1	NA
TGTGCCAGCAGTAACAGGGGCTCCTACGAGCAGTACTTC	CASSNRGSYEQYF	TRBV2	TRBJ2-7	TRBD1	NA
TGTGCCAGCAGTTTCCTAAGGGGGGAAGCTTTCTTT	CASSFLRGEAFF	TRBV28	TRBJ1-1	NA	once
TGCGCCAGCAGCCGAGATTTGACTGGACAGGGAATCTACGAGCAGTACTTC	CASSRDLTGQGIYEQYF	TRBV4-1	TRBJ2-7	TRBD1	NA
TGTGCCAGCAGCCAAGACTTTGACTCTGGCTACACCTTC	CASSQDFDSGYTF	TRBV4-2	TRBJ1-2	NA	NA
TGTGCCAGCAGTTACCGTGGAGCGGGAACGGGCGATGAGCAGTTCTTC	CASSYRGAGTGDEQFF	TRBV6-5	TRBJ2-1	TRBD2	NA
TGTGCCAGCAGCCCCGGGACAGGGGAGACCCAGTACTTC	CASSPGTGETQYF	TRBV11-3	TRBJ2-5	TRBD1	NA
TGTGCCAGCACCCGGGGGGCCCCAGGGGCCCCCTTCCAAGAGACCCAGTACTTC	CASTRGAPGAPFQETQYF	TRBV5-4	TRBJ2-5	NA	NA
TGTGCCAGCAGTCTACAGGAGCCGTCGTACCAAGAGACCCAGTACTTC	CASSLQEPSYQETQYF	TRBV5-4	TRBJ2-5	NA	NA
TGTGCCAGCAGCCCGACAGGAGATTACAATGAGCAGTTCTTC	CASSPTGDYNEQFF	TRBV6-4	TRBJ2-1	NA	few
TGTGCCAGCAGCCAAGAAGCGGGGGACGGCTACACCTTC	CASSQEAGDGYTF	TRBV14	TRBJ1-2	NA	once
TGTGCCAGCAGCAAAGGGGAAGATCGCCGGGGACAGGGCTACGAGCAGTACTTC	CASSKGEDRRGQGYEQYF	TRBV21-1	TRBJ2-7	NA	NA
TGTGCCAGCAGCAGAAGGACAGGGAGCACCGGGGAGCTGTTTTTT	CASSRRTGSTGELFF	TRBV5-4	TRBJ2-2	TRBD1	NA
TGTGCCAGCAGCTTAGGACTAGCGGGACGAGATACGCAGTATTTT	CASSLGLAGRDTQYF	TRBV7-2	TRBJ2-3	TRBD2	NA
TGCGCCAGCAGTGCCACTCTAGCGGGTGCGGGAGGGTACAATGAGCAGTTCTTC	CASSATLAGAGGYNEQFF	TRBV10-1	TRBJ2-1	TRBD2	NA
TGTGCCAGCGGCCCCCACAGGGGCCGCGAGCAGTACTTC	CASGPHRGREQYF	TRBV2	TRBJ2-7	TRBD1	NA
TGTGCCAGCAGCGGTTCCGGGACAGGAATTCGACCAGGGACAGATACGCAGTATTTT	CASSGSGTGIRPGTDTQYF	TRBV5-4	TRBJ2-3	TRBD1	once
TGTGCCAGCAGCGCTAGCGGGAGGGCCATTGCAGATACGCAGTATTTT	CASSASGRAIADTQYF	TRBV21-1	TRBJ2-3	NA	NA
TGTGCCAGCAGTTCGACAGGGGCCACCCAGTACTTC	CASSSTGATQYF	TRBV6-5	TRBJ2-5	TRBD1	NA